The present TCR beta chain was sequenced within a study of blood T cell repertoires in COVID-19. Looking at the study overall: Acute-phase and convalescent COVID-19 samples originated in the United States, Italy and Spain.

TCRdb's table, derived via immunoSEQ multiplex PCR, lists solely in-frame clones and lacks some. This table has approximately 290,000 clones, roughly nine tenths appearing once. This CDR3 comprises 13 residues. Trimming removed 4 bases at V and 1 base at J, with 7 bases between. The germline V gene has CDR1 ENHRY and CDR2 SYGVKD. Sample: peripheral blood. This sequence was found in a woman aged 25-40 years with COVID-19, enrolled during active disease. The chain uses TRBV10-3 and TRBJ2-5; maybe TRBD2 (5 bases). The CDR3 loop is CAISAEAQETQYF. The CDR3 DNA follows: TGTGCCATCAGTGCGGAGGCCCAAGAGACCCAGTACTTC.